One and the same sample provided the 26 T cell receptor beta chains below, sequenced in a study of Ad26.COV2.S vaccination and SARS-CoV-2 variants. The treatment: around 19 received Ad26.COV2.S at low or high dose, single or two shots; several received placebo; per-sample allocation not given. Day 63 following the first vaccine or placebo injection was when the samples were taken. The repertoire was sequenced with immunoSEQ multiplex PCR; TCRdb's copy has only in-frame clones and lacks some. Of roughly 700,000 clones listed, more than 80% are singletons. The source was peripheral blood, collected in a trial of Ad26.COV2.S vaccine versus placebo. The receptors come from a person aged 18-65 years who received the Ad26.COV2.S COVID-19 vaccine or a placebo.

The J gene is TRBJ1-2, the V gene TRBV28; a weak D match, TRBD1 (5 bases). CDR1 is MDHEN and CDR2 is SYDVKM in the germline V gene. With 8 bases removed from V and 4 bases from J, the gap between germline ends came to 8 bases. The CDR3 loop spans 11 amino acids. The CDR3: CASGRVYGYTF. CDR3 nucleotide sequence: TGTGCCAGCGGCAGGGTCTATGGCTACACCTTC.

The gene calls are TRBV19 and TRBJ2-3, with D tentatively TRBD2 (5 bases). Looked up from germline, CDR1 is LNHDA and CDR2 is SQIVND (reference sequence). V lost 6 bases and J lost 2, with 18 bases in between. The CDR3 is made up of 16 amino acids. In DNA, the CDR3 is TGTGCCAGTAGGGAGGACCACGCCCCCCTCACAGATACGCAGTATTTT. Translation gives CASREDHAPLTDTQYF.

The rearrangement links TRBV6-5 to TRBJ2-7, with a possible D match to TRBD1 (6 bases). The V gene's germline CDR1 is MNHEY and CDR2 SVGAGI. The CDR3 loop spans 13 amino acids. The V end lost 5 bases, the J end lost 2 bases, and 10 bases lay between the germline ends. The CDR3 bases are TGTGCCAGCAGTAAGGGACACCCCTACGAGCAGTACTTC. It is translated as CASSKGHPYEQYF.

The V gene is TRBV27, the J gene TRBJ2-2, with D unclear. There are 12 residues in the CDR3. The V gene's germline CDR1 is MNHEY and CDR2 SMNVEV (reference sequence). Trimming cost V 5 bases and J 6 bases, with 7 bases left between them. In DNA form, the CDR3 reads TGTGCCAGCAGTCCCCTGGCCGGGGAGCTGTTTTTT. Its translation is CASSPLAGELFF.

Only one count was recorded for this clone. V usage is TRBV29-1 and J usage is TRBJ2-2; the match to TRBD1 covers 9 bases. V shed 5 bases and J 4 bases; nucleotides not matched to a gene: 14. CDR3 size: 17 residues. Germline loops: CDR1 SQVTM, CDR2 ANQGSEA. Here the CDR3 reads CSVRSREQGAGTGELFF. CDR3 DNA: TGCAGCGTTCGGTCACGAGAACAGGGGGCGGGCACCGGGGAGCTGTTTTTT.

This chain links TRBV7-9 with TRBJ2-1; 8 nucleotides agree with TRBD2. Germline V gene lookup returns CDR1 SEHNR and CDR2 FQNEAQ (reference sequence). V trimming: 4 bases; J trimming: 4 bases; junction bases outside the gene matches: 6. The CDR3 spans 15 residues. CDR3 residues: CASSSGGARYNEQFF. The CDR3 DNA reads TGTGCCAGCAGCTCCGGGGGGGCCAGGTACAATGAGCAGTTCTTC.

In this sample, this clone turned up a few times. Here the CDR3 reads CASSIEAGILTYF. The CDR3 DNA reads as TGTGCCAGCAGCATTGAGGCGGGGATATTGACGTATTTT. The J gene is TRBJ2-3, the V gene TRBV7-9; TRBD2 might be the D (6 bases). In germline, CDR1 is SEHNR, CDR2 FQNEAQ (reference sequence). With 5 bases removed from V and 14 bases from J, the gap between germline ends came to 20 bases. CDR3 size: 13 residues.

The table lists this clone with a few counts. This rearrangement joins TRBV19 to TRBJ1-6; D unclear. The germline V gene encodes CDR1 LNHDA and CDR2 SQIVND (reference sequence). Trimming stripped 3 bases from V and 11 bases from J, with 14 bases between. The CDR3 is 14 amino acids. CDR3 in DNA: TGTGCCAGTAGTATCCTCCAGGAGAGTACACCCCTCCACTTT. Encoded protein: CASSILQESTPLHF.

The rearrangement uses TRBV24-1 and TRBJ1-2; 7 nucleotides line up with TRBD1. CDR1 KGHDR and CDR2 SFDVKD come from the germline V gene. J lost 7 bases, V lost 3 bases, and 7 bases had no gene match. The CDR3 is made up of 14 amino acids. The CDR3 DNA reads TGTGCCACCAGTGATGAAACAGGGGACGGTGGCTACACCTTC. Its protein is CATSDETGDGGYTF.

The chain carries TRBV7-2 and TRBJ1-1; D may be TRBD1 (5 bases). Between the trimmed V and J ends, which lost 1 base and 7 bases, there was a span of 10 bases. The germline V gene encodes CDR1 SGHTA and CDR2 FQGNSA. The CDR3 is 13 residues long. In DNA, the CDR3 is TGTGCCAGCAGCTTAGTGGAGGGGATTGAAGCTTTCTTT. This gives the protein CASSLVEGIEAFF.

This clone is a singleton in its sample. The V and J genes are TRBV6-6 and TRBJ2-5; no clear D. The CDR3 runs 13 residues. V lost 6 bases and J 5 bases, leaving 13 bases between the germline ends. Per germline, CDR1 MNHNY and CDR2 SVGAGI (reference sequence). CDR3 coding DNA: TGTGCCAGCAGCGACTTGGGTGGGGAGACCCAGTACTTC. This encodes CASSDLGGETQYF.

The chain has TRBV5-1 and TRBJ2-3, with D hard to call. The CDR3 runs 14 residues. Trimming cost V 0 bases and J 4 bases, with 9 bases left between them. Germline V CDR1 and CDR2: SGHRS, YFSETQ. In DNA, the CDR3 is TGCGCCAGCAGCTTGGCCTCTAGGGCAGATACGCAGTATTTT. As protein: CASSLASRADTQYF.

The chain is built from TRBV18 and TRBJ2-7; TRBD1 aligns across 7 bases. The CDR3 contains 14 residues. Unmatched junction bases numbered 5, after V lost 3 bases and J lost 3 bases. Per germline, CDR1 KGHSH and CDR2 LQKENI. CDR3 sequence: CASSPRDRFYEQYF. CDR3 sequence (DNA): TGTGCCAGCTCACCTCGGGACAGATTCTACGAGCAGTACTTC.

V and J are TRBV18 and TRBJ2-7; perhaps TRBD1 as D (6 bases). V was trimmed by 4 bases and J by 4 bases, leaving 14 bases between them. This CDR3 is 14 amino acids long. The V gene's germline CDR1 is KGHSH and CDR2 LQKENI. CDR3 in amino acids: CASSLPGHDYEQYF. In DNA, the CDR3 is TGTGCCAGCTCACTACCGGGACATGATTACGAGCAGTACTTC.

The V and J genes are TRBV19 and TRBJ1-1, with 8 bases matching TRBD1. Germline lookup yields CDR1 LNHDA and CDR2 SQIVND (reference sequence). This CDR3 has 15 amino acids. With 1 base clipped from V and 2 bases from J, the junction kept 3 bases outside the gene matches. CDR3 amino acids: CASSIVGQGNTEAFF. The CDR3 region has the DNA TGTGCCAGTAGTATAGTCGGACAGGGTAACACTGAAGCTTTCTTT.

CDR3 nucleotides: TGTGCCAGCAGTTTCAGTGGAGATACGCAGTATTTT. This codes for CASSFSGDTQYF. The V gene is TRBV12-3 or TRBV12-4, the J gene TRBJ2-3, with D uncertain. Trimming removed 3 bases at V and 5 bases at J, with 6 bases between. CDR3 size: 12 residues.

The chain recombines TRBV5-6 with TRBJ1-3, with D uncertain. Trimming shortened V by 2 bases and J by 4 bases, and 7 bases separated the two germline ends. The CDR3 consists of 13 residues. CDR1 and CDR2 from the germline V gene are SGHDT and YYEEEE. Here the CDR3 DNA reads TGTGCCAGCAGCTTTGGGTCAGGAAACACCATATATTTT. Translation: CASSFGSGNTIYF. Using reference TRBV5-6 and TRBJ1-3 for the parts outside the CDR3, the full variable domain is DAGVTQSPTHLIKTRGQQVTLRCSPKSGHDTVSWYQQALGQGPQFIFQYYEEEERQRGNFPDRFSGHQFPNYSSELNVNALLLGDSALYLCASSFGSGNTIYFGEGSWLTVV.

The chain recombines TRBV21-1 with TRBJ2-1; the table's D gene call, TRBD2, was not cross checked with the DNA. TRBV21-1 is designated a pseudogene. CDR3 size: 14 residues. For the CDR3, the DNA is TGTGCCAGCAAGACTAGCGGGAGAATGAATGAGCAGTTCTTC. As protein: CASKTSGRMNEQFF.

The CDR3 sequence is CASSVTWEPQHF. CDR3 coding DNA: TGTGCCAGCAGCGTCACGTGGGAGCCCCAGCATTTT. This chain joins TRBV6-2 or TRBV6-3 and TRBJ1-5; no definite D call. The CDR3 sequence is 12 residues long. V lost 6 bases to trimming and J lost 8 bases, with 11 bases between them. CDR1 and CDR2 (germline): MNHEY, SVGEGT.

The chain joins TRBV2 to TRBJ2-1, with no clear D. From germline, CDR1 is SNHLY and CDR2 FYNNEI. This CDR3 comprises 15 residues. The germline V and J ends were trimmed by 4 bases and 8 bases, with 18 bases remaining between them. The chain's CDR3 is CASSVIARVGDEQFF. The CDR3 nucleotides read TGTGCCAGCAGTGTAATCGCCCGGGTGGGCGATGAGCAGTTCTTC.

The V and J genes are TRBV6-1 and TRBJ1-3; D gene unclear. Trimming took off 2 bases at V and 0 bases at J, with 17 bases between the two ends. CDR3 length: 18 amino acids. Per germline, CDR1 MNHNS and CDR2 SASEGT. The CDR3 sequence: CASSETHEFLSSGNTIYF. CDR3 sequence (DNA): TGTGCCAGCAGTGAAACCCACGAGTTCCTATCCTCTGGAAACACCATATATTTT.

This clone was counted a single time. V gene TRBV6-4 combines with J gene TRBJ2-2; possible D gene TRBD2, 5 bases. The CDR3 consists of 14 residues. The germline V gene has CDR1 MRHNA and CDR2 SNTAGT. V shed 5 bases and J shed 7 bases, with 14 bases lying between them. The DNA of the CDR3 is TGTGCCAGCAGTTTAGAAGCCGGGGTCGGGGAGCTGTTTTTT. Residues: CASSLEAGVGELFF.

V and J are TRBV6-4 and TRBJ2-3, with D maybe TRBD2 (6 bases). V shed 9 bases and J shed 1 base, with 20 bases lying between them. The CDR3 runs to 16 residues. Germline values: CDR1 MRHNA, CDR2 SNTAGT. CDR3 DNA sequence: TGTGCCAGACTATCTCGCTCTAGCGCCCGCACAGATACGCAGTATTTT. It codes for CARLSRSSARTDTQYF.

This clone occurred once. CDR3 DNA: TGTGCCAGCAGCCTCCCCGGCACAGATACGCAGTATTTT. Translation: CASSLPGTDTQYF. The chain links TRBV14 to TRBJ2-3; D is uncertain. CDR3 length: 13 amino acids. The germline V and J ends were trimmed by 4 bases and 1 base, with 6 bases remaining between them. CDR1 SGHDN and CDR2 FVKESK come from the germline V gene.

This clone came up once. The chain carries TRBV5-1 and TRBJ2-7; TRBD1 agrees at 10 bases. CDR3 length: 14 residues. CDR1 is SGHRS and CDR2 is YFSETQ in the germline V gene. The trim removed 4 bases at V and 3 bases at J, leaving 4 bases unmatched. CDR3 DNA: TGCGCCAGCAGCGCGGGACAGGGGAACTACGAGCAGTACTTC. This encodes CASSAGQGNYEQYF. Supplemented by reference TRBV5-1 and TRBJ2-7, the full variable domain reads KAGVTQTPRYLIKTRGQQVTLSCSPISGHRSVSWYQQTPGQGLQFLFEYFSETQRNKGNFPGRFSGRQFSNSRSEMNVSTLELGDSALYLCASSAGQGNYEQYFGPGTRLTVT.

On this clone: The identical CDR3 is also encoded by other nucleotide sequences in the sample. The chain carries TRBV30 and TRBJ2-3; 10 positions agree with TRBD2. The CDR3 has 15 residues. With V trimmed by 0 bases and J by 3 bases, 3 bases remained unmatched. Germline loops: CDR1 GTSNPN, CDR2 SVGIG (reference sequence). The CDR3 bases are TGTGCCTGGAGTGTACTACTAGCGGGGACAGATACGCAGTATTTT. Translated, it gives CAWSVLLAGTDTQYF. The full variable domain, with the rest looked up from reference TRBV30 and TRBJ2-3, is SQTIHQWPATLVQPVGSPLSLECTVEGTSNPNLYWYRQAAGRGLQLLFYSVGIGQISSEVPQNLSASRPQDRQFILSSKKLLLSDSGFYLCAWSVLLAGTDTQYFGPGTRLTVL.